These 11 T cell receptor beta chains were all obtained from the same sample, sequenced in a study of cytomegalovirus exposure and HLA in healthy donors. Assay used: immunoSEQ multiplex PCR; TCRdb lists only in-frame clones, some missing. The table shows some 100,000 clones, with approximately 86% occurring only once. Sequenced sample: PBMCs. Receptor source: a man between 18 and 35 years old in good health and CMV-seropositive.

The rearrangement uses TRBV6-4 and TRBJ2-3; TRBD2 agrees at 9 bases. The trim removed 5 bases at V and 1 base at J, leaving 4 bases unmatched. This CDR3 has 15 amino acids. Germline assignment: CDR1 MRHNA and CDR2 SNTAGT. CDR3 DNA sequence: TGTGCCAGCAGTTCCATAGCGGGGGGCACAGATACGCAGTATTTT. Translation: CASSSIAGGTDTQYF.

This rearrangement joins TRBV7-2 to TRBJ2-3, with D perhaps TRBD2 (5 bases). Germline V gene sequence: CDR1 SGHTA, CDR2 FQGNSA. Trimming cost V 2 bases and J 2 bases, with 14 bases left between them. This CDR3 has 16 amino acids. Here the CDR3 reads CASSLNPSGPTDTQYF. The CDR3 nucleotides read TGTGCCAGCAGCTTAAATCCAAGCGGCCCCACAGATACGCAGTATTTT.

With regard to this clone: The sample has other DNA sequences that encode this CDR3 too. V and J are TRBV6-1 and TRBJ1-2; 10 bases are a match to TRBD1. CDR3 length equals 16 residues. V shed 3 bases and J 7 bases; nucleotides not matched to a gene: 11. The V gene's germline CDR1 is MNHNS and CDR2 SASEGT. For the CDR3, the DNA is TGTGCCAGCAGTGATTACCTACTGACAGGGGGCGGTGGCTACACCTTC. Translated, it gives CASSDYLLTGGGGYTF.

In its sample, this clone was seen a few times. The V call is TRBV10-3, the J call TRBJ2-7; D is unclear. Germline CDR1 is ENHRY and CDR2 is SYGVKD. The CDR3 spans 14 residues. Trimming removed 0 bases at V and 3 bases at J, with 9 bases between. The CDR3 is CAISESARNYEQYF. CDR3 coding DNA: TGTGCCATCAGTGAGTCGGCCCGTAACTACGAGCAGTACTTC.

The chain couples TRBV29-1 to TRBJ1-4; 7 bases are a match to TRBD1. Germline V CDR1 and CDR2: SQVTM, ANQGSEA. Losses at the gene ends were 5 bases for V and 5 bases for J; bases not matched to a gene: 2. The CDR3 totals 12 residues. The CDR3 loop is CSVRTGNEKLFF. The CDR3 DNA follows: TGCAGCGTTCGGACAGGAAATGAAAAACTGTTTTTT.

V and J are TRBV7-9 and TRBJ1-2; 8 bases line up with TRBD1. Trimming at V came to 1 base and at J to 3 bases, leaving 10 bases not matched to a gene. CDR3 length: 17 amino acids. The germline gives CDR1 SEHNR, CDR2 FQNEAQ (reference sequence). The CDR3 DNA is TGTGCCAGCAGCTTAGGGGGTCAGGGGGCGCATGACTATGGCTACACCTTC. Translating gives CASSLGGQGAHDYGYTF.

This clone was seen only a few times. This chain connects TRBV15 to TRBJ1-2, with 7 bases aligning to TRBD1. Unmatched junction bases numbered 6, after V lost 5 bases and J lost 6 bases. Germline V gives CDR1 LNHNV, CDR2 YYDKDF (reference sequence). The CDR3 is made up of 13 amino acids. CDR3 coding DNA: TGTGCCACCAGCCCCCGACAGGGCGATGGCTACACCTTC. Protein: CATSPRQGDGYTF. Complete variable domain (other parts from reference TRBV15 and TRBJ1-2): DAMVIQNPRYQVTQFGKPVTLSCSQTLNHNVMYWYQQKSSQAPKLLFHYYDKDFNNEADTPDNFQSRRPNTSFCFLDIRSPGLGDTAMYLCATSPRQGDGYTFGSGTRLTVV.

V usage is TRBV29-1 and J usage is TRBJ1-1; no definite D call. Deletions cut 4 bases from V and 1 base from J, with 13 bases between. CDR3 length: 14 residues. The germline V gene has CDR1 SQVTM and CDR2 ANQGSEA. The CDR3, as DNA: TGCAGCGTTGCACCCCTCCCACAGAACACTGAAGCTTTCTTT. Amino acids: CSVAPLPQNTEAFF. The whole variable domain, filled in from reference TRBV29-1 and TRBJ1-1, reads SAVISQKPSRDICQRGTSLTIQCQVDSQVTMMFWYRQQPGQSLTLIATANQGSEATYESGFVIDKFPISRPNLTFSTLTVSNMSPEDSSIYLCSVAPLPQNTEAFFGQGTRLTVV.

V is TRBV4-2 and J is TRBJ2-6, with a possible D match to TRBD1 (6 bases). V lost 2 bases and J lost 0, with 17 bases in between. Germline V gives CDR1 LGHNA, CDR2 YNFKEQ. This CDR3 contains 19 residues. CDR3 in DNA: TGTGCCAGCAGCCAAAGAATCAGGGGCCCCAGCTCTGGGGCCAACGTCCTGACTTTC. Translation gives CASSQRIRGPSSGANVLTF.

J is TRBJ1-2 and V is TRBV7-2; TRBD1 matches at 9 bases. The trim removed 5 bases at V and 2 bases at J, leaving 9 bases unmatched. Looked up from germline, CDR1 is SGHTA and CDR2 is FQGNSA. This CDR3 is built from 16 residues. CDR3 loop: CASSARTGEGNYGYTF. The CDR3 DNA follows: TGTGCCAGCAGCGCTAGGACAGGGGAGGGGAACTATGGCTACACCTTC.

The rearrangement uses TRBV5-1 and TRBJ2-3; D may be TRBD1 (5 bases). Germline CDR1 is SGHRS and CDR2 is YFSETQ. The CDR3 spans 15 residues. Trimming removed 1 base at V and 4 bases at J, with 13 bases between. The CDR3 is CASSLQSQGSDTQYF. CDR3 in DNA: TGCGCCAGCAGCTTGCAATCCCAGGGTTCAGATACGCAGTATTTT. Looking up the rest from reference TRBV5-1 and TRBJ2-3 gives the full variable domain: KAGVTQTPRYLIKTRGQQVTLSCSPISGHRSVSWYQQTPGQGLQFLFEYFSETQRNKGNFPGRFSGRQFSNSRSEMNVSTLELGDSALYLCASSLQSQGSDTQYFGPGTRLTVL.